This T cell receptor (beta chain) was captured by sequencing in a study of post-analysis software for immune sequencing data. CDR1 SGHRS and CDR2 YFSETQ come from the germline V gene. The V gene lost 2 bases and the J gene lost 3 bases, with 14 bases spanning the gap. The CDR3 loop spans 15 amino acids. Study-level points and caveats: Included in a set of five TRBV segments more frequent in patients than controls were TRBV5-6, TRBV5-1 and TRBV20-1.

Notes on this clonotype: The antigen is undetermined.

TCR beta libraries were prepared from cDNA with unique molecular identifiers. One entry per CDR3 protein results from TCRdb running MiXCR on the PCR reads. The profile shows fewer than 850,000 distinct CDR3 sequences, approximately 30% of them singletons. The chain uses TRBV5-1 and TRBJ1-1; D ambiguous. Sequencing input: blood. This TCR was sampled from a girl aged 5-17 years with multiple sclerosis. CDR3 sequence: CASSFGGTSDTEAFF. The CDR3 DNA follows: TGCGCCAGCAGCTTCGGAGGTACTTCGGACACTGAAGCTTTCTTT. The variable domain in full, with the rest retrieved from reference TRBV5-1 and TRBJ1-1, is KAGVTQTPRYLIKTRGQQVTLSCSPISGHRSVSWYQQTPGQGLQFLFEYFSETQRNKGNFPGRFSGRQFSNSRSEMNVSTLELGDSALYLCASSFGGTSDTEAFFGQGTRLTVV.